Below are 4 T cell receptor beta chains sequenced from a single sample in a study of blood T cells in healthy people across ages. A sample-barcoded 5' primer and a J-beta primer mix were used in a second PCR of about 7 to 12 cycles. TCRdb re-called the 5' RACE reads through MiXCR, storing one row per CDR3 protein. The table shows over 950,000 distinct CDR3 sequences, with more than 30% occurring only once. The sequenced sample consisted of blood. Source of these receptors: a man aged 18 to 29 in good health.

This chain connects TRBV29-1 to TRBJ1-2; 8 bases agree with TRBD1. The CDR3 totals 16 residues. Germline CDR1 reads SQVTM; CDR2 reads ANQGSEA. The J segment lost 7 bases and the V segment lost 4 bases, leaving 17 bases of the junction unmatched. CDR3: CSVAGTGAVPSCGYTF. Here the CDR3 DNA reads TGCAGCGTTGCTGGGACAGGTGCTGTCCCAAGCTGTGGCTACACCTTC.

With regard to this clonotype: One end of the junction does not line up with germline, which may come from a read error. The chain employs TRBV3-1 and TRBJ2-7; TRBD2 is a possible D gene (6 bases). Germline loops: CDR1 LGHDT, CDR2 YNNKEL (reference sequence). This CDR3 contains 12 residues. As DNA, the CDR3 is TGTGCCAGCACCAAACTAGCCGAGGAGCGGTACTTC. Translated, it gives CASTKLAEERYF.

The rearrangement joins TRBV13 to TRBJ2-2, with a possible D match to TRBD2 (6 bases). The CDR3 is 13 residues long. Trimming removed 7 bases from V and 2 bases from J, with 8 bases in between. Germline-derived CDR1 and CDR2 are PRHDT and FYEKMQ (reference sequence). As DNA, the CDR3 is TGTGCCAGCATGGAGGGAAACACCGGGGAGCTGTTTTTT. It encodes CASMEGNTGELFF.

The V and J genes are TRBV4-2 and TRBJ2-1; unclear D gene. The germline V gene encodes CDR1 LGHNA and CDR2 YNFKEQ. This CDR3 has 16 residues. Trimming removed 4 bases from V and 0 bases from J, with 13 bases in between. CDR3 amino acids: CASSPLTKSSYNEQFF. DNA of the CDR3: TGTGCCAGCAGCCCCCTGACAAAGAGCTCCTACAATGAGCAGTTCTTC.